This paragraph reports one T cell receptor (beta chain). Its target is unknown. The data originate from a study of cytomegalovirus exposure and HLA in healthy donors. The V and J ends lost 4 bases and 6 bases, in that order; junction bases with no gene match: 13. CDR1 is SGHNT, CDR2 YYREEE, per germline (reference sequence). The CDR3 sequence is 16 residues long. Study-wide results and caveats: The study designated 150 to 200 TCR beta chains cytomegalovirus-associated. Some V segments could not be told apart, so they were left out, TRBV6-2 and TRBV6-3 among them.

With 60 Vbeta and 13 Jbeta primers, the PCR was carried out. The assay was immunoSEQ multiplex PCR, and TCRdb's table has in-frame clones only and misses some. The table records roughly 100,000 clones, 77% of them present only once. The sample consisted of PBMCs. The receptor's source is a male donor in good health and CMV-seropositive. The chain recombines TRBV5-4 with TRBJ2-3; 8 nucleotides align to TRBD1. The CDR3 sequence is CASSMRRQGRPDTQYF. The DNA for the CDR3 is TGTGCCAGCAGCATGCGGAGACAGGGGCGCCCCGATACGCAGTATTTT.